The rows below give T cell receptor beta chains drawn from one sample of a study of blood T cell repertoires in COVID-19. Clones were read by immunoSEQ multiplex PCR, and TCRdb kept only the in-frame ones, dropping some. The table has fewer than 50,000 clones, around four fifths seen once; the top ten hold about 4.9%. The sequenced sample was peripheral blood. The receptor source for this set is a man in his fifties or sixties with active COVID-19. CDR3s leave out the opening cysteine and the closing phenylalanine or tryptophan.

>TRBJ1-5|TRBV19
ASSWTGGKPQH
>TRBJ2-5|TRBV5-5
ASSSDIQLETQY
>TRBJ1-1|TRBV7-9
ASLYAQRGTEAF
>TRBJ1-5|TRBV4-1
ASSQEVGTNSNQPQH
>TRBJ1-1|TRBV11-2
ASSPRDTRRNTEAF
>TRBJ2-3|TRBV9
ASSVAGLPNTQY
>TRBJ2-5|TRBV19
ASREGHSGETQY
>TRBJ1-4|TRBV5-8
ASSRRTGGATNEKLF
>TRBJ1-1|TRBV7-9
ASRLTGFTEAF
>TRBJ2-2|TRBV10-1
ASSGRDRAIGSTGELF
>TRBJ2-1|TRBV7-9
ASSGAGTSSYNEQF
>TRBJ2-7|TRBV5-1
ASSSAAPYEQY
>TRBJ2-5|TRBV6-5
ASSYGPGAQETQY
>TRBJ1-1|TRBV5-8
ASRKTGLNTEAF
>TRBJ2-7|TRBV18
ASSLPGQIYEQY
>TRBJ2-7|TRBV3-1/TRBV3-2
ASSQDPAGIAGSYEQY
>TRBJ2-7|TRBV6-1
ASSEGASGGLSEQY
>TRBJ2-5|TRBV27
ASSFTSGGAVETQY
>TRBJ2-1|TRBV7-5
VRSQEQF
>TRBJ2-7|TRBV6-5
ASSYGGSFYEQY
>TRBJ2-7|TRBV7-2
ASSLGVTGPYEQY
>TRBJ2-2|TRBV3-1/TRBV3-2
ASSPRGGAKYTGELF
>TRBJ1-2|TRBV6-5
ASSYSGPRQGYGYT
>TRBJ2-2|TRBV12-3/TRBV12-4
ASSLNTGELF
>TRBJ1-2|TRBV15
ATSRAGGQGGSSYT
>TRBJ2-7|TRBV5-3
ARSSQTGSTYEQY
>TRBJ2-1|TRBV14
ASSSAGGAVFEQF
>TRBJ1-2|TRBV3-1/TRBV3-2
ASSQQGTAYT
>TRBJ2-5|TRBV18
ASSPEETQY
>TRBJ1-2|TRBV12-3/TRBV12-4
ASSLRTPGGYT
>TRBJ2-3|TRBV13
ASSSRTSGTTDTQY
>TRBJ1-1|TRBV5-1
ASSLEGRQGTEAF
>TRBJ2-3|TRBV14
ASSQDQGGTDTQY